This T cell receptor beta chain originates from a study of cytomegalovirus exposure and HLA in healthy donors. The CDR3 covers 16 residues. Germline V lookup: CDR1 WNHNN, CDR2 SYGVQD (reference sequence). The J segment lost 5 bases and the V segment lost 0 bases, leaving 5 bases of the junction unmatched. It was with 60 Vbeta and 13 Jbeta primers that the PCR ran. TCRdb's table, derived via immunoSEQ multiplex PCR, lists solely in-frame clones and lacks some. The data show 150,000 to 200,000 clones, roughly 82% seen once. For this clone: Its antigen is not known.

Study-level results: High sensitivity and specificity were reportedly achieved when the classifier diagnosed cytomegalovirus status. Across donors, presence/absence analyses took sequencing depth to be roughly uniform.

The source material was PBMCs. The sequence was obtained from a girl aged 10-17 years in good health and CMV-seropositive. J is TRBJ2-2 and V is TRBV10-1; 8 bases line up with TRBD2. The CDR3 DNA sequence: TGCGCCAGCAGTGAGTCCTTGACTAGCGATACCGGGGAGCTGTTTTTT. Its protein product is CASSESLTSDTGELFF.